What follows describes a single T cell receptor (beta chain). Its recognized antigen is unknown. The germline V gene (reference sequence) sets CDR1 to DFQATT and CDR2 to SNEGSKA. Inclusive of the bounding cysteine and phenylalanine, the CDR3 is 15 residues long. The entry carries no DNA sequence. These data come from a study of human CD8 memory T cell subsets (dated by TCRdb to the early 2020s). Study-wide context: To assess clonal relationships, the TCRbeta repertoires of stem-like (TSTEM), progenitor exhausted-like (TPEX) and effector memory CD8+ T cell subsets were compared. TCRbeta repertoires were obtained from TSTEM, TPEX and effector memory subsets contributed by each of over 5 donors.

Peripheral blood mononuclear cells were isolated from healthy donor buffy coats by density gradient separation. Negative magnetic separation using EasySep or MojoSort CD8+ T cell isolation kits was how the study enriched total CD8+ T cells. For each subset, total RNA was extracted using an RNeasy Mini Kit from duplicate vials of around 150,000 sorted CD8+ T cells. The PBMCs were used fresh or after being cryopreserved in fetal bovine serum with roughly 9.5% DMSO. CD8+ T cell subsets were sorted to purity by fluorescence-activated cell sorting on a FACSAria III. A Human TCR Profiling Kit was used to prepare UMI-labeled 5' RACE TCRbeta libraries. Every TCRbeta library was prepared in parallel with an identical number of PCR cycles. In the source study's methods: Between 3,000 and 18,000 functional CDR3beta clonotypes were contained in each TCRbeta library. MIGEC 1.2.9 was used for UMI extraction and consensus assembly, with at least three reads per UMI being required. MiXCR 3.0.3 was used to extract the in-frame CDR3beta repertoires. Each sample was downsampled to 42,000 randomly selected UMIs before diversity metrics were calculated in VDJtools 1.2.1. Repertoire overlap metrics D, R and F2 were calculated in VDJtools for the top 3,000 clones of each sample pair. TCRdb reprocessed the reads and provides one entry for every CDR3 protein sequence; no DNA is given. Clone size and V and J calls follow TCRdb, not the original study. This sample's clone table shows over 5,000 distinct CDR3 sequences. The ten largest make up over 15% of the sample.

Beyond this particular receptor, the publication reports: Only TCRbeta chains were sequenced, and the repertoire comparisons were based on a handful of donors and tested using paired t-tests with Bonferroni correction. Based on Chao1 estimates, TSTEM subsets appeared to have greater repertoire diversity than TPEX subsets, which could potentially reflect a broader range of specificities. TSTEM and TPEX subsets showed similarly high normalized Shannon-Wiener diversity, whereas effector memory subsets were comparatively less diverse. Although both stem-like subsets shared clonotypes with effector memory cells, the overlap between TSTEM and TPEX repertoires was minimal, suggesting distinct antigen spectra for the TSTEM and TPEX subsets.

The sample taken for sequencing was CD8+ T cells from PBMCs. Rearrangement joined TRBV20-1 to TRBJ2-7; TCRdb's assignment of TRBD1 cannot be checked, as there is no DNA. This receptor was obtained from a human donor in good health. The CDR3 here reads CSAPGLIESSYEQYF.